This TCR beta chain came from a study of cytomegalovirus exposure and HLA in healthy donors (dated by TCRdb to 2015 to 2018). With respect to the entire study: An earlier analysis of 587 of the donors reported 250 to 350 Gb of sequence data and around 120 million unique TCR beta sequences from some 180 million T cells. The study aimed to test whether cataloging public T cell receptors could reveal signatures of past pathogen exposure. Roughly 5 DR-DQ haplotypes were handled as single units for association and clustering, since linkage in the cohort was strong. Along with the approximately 700-subject first cohort, a separate validation cohort of over 90 different subjects was used. Donor age, sex, ethnicity and CMV serostatus were collected together with the repertoire data. A later genetic analysis used genome-wide SNP genotypes for 398 of the 666 donors, treating that subset as a discovery cohort. All discovery cohort repertoires had been generated on a single sequencing platform. Rather than drawing on any new phenotypic data, the later analysis identified candidate immune exposures from TCR beta sequences and the way those sequences occurred across donors. The number of typed donors differed by locus: about 620-640 for A, B, C, DRB1 and DQB1; roughly 510 for DQA1; 600 to 610 for DPA1; and about 450 for DPB1. The T cell repertoires of 666 subjects were profiled by immunosequencing and related to cytomegalovirus serostatus. The study combined high-throughput TCR immunosequencing, statistical association of individual TCRs with disease status, and machine learning to predict cytomegalovirus infection status. Of the approximately 400 genotyped donors, about 80% fell in the genetic ancestry cluster associated with self-reported Caucasian donors. On average, about 200,000 unique TCR beta nucleotide sequences were sequenced per donor among 398 genotyped donors of the cohort, with roughly 18% of those sequences being non-productive. An early release covering over 500 HLA-typed donors comprised approximately 300 gigabases of sequencing data and around 80 million unique TCR sequences. Both class I and class II loci were covered by HLA typing, at four-digit resolution. To study patterns of TCR occurrence, a later analysis re-analyzed previously published TCR beta repertoires from 500 to 850 donors and added high-resolution HLA genotyping. An earlier analysis of about 620 of the donors applied high-throughput TCR beta sequencing to assess whether each TCR beta V gene segment acted as functional or pseudogenic. The paper as a whole reports these results and caveats: Strong co-occurrence of HLA alleles, especially DR and DQ, made assigning TCR associations to individual alleles difficult. The earlier analysis of some 540 of the donors excluded some 16 rarely observed V segments, including chromosome 9 orphons, because counts were too low. Specific HLA alleles were associated with more than 15,000 TCR beta sequences at a false discovery rate of 0.05 in a later analysis. In a later analysis, HLA-associated TCR beta chains were found to be more clonally expanded and to have lower generation probabilities than equally common non-associated chains. Because HLA typing was missing for some donors at each locus, association tests included only the typed subset. According to a later analysis, parvovirus B19, influenza, CMV and Epstein-Barr virus appeared linked to several top co-occurrence clusters. Some IMGT-functional V segments, including TRBV6-2 and TRBV6-3, could not be told apart with the 87-base-pair reads, so those segments were excluded. V-gene and J-gene trimming of TCR beta chains was associated with a missense DCLRE1C variant in a later genetic analysis, and the association was replicated in an independent cohort. A few of the identified cytomegalovirus-associated TCR beta chains were confirmed in vitro to be specific for cytomegalovirus antigens. For the cohort, immune exposure information was limited to CMV serostatus. The classifier was reported to diagnose cytomegalovirus status with high specificity and sensitivity in both the original and validation cohorts. According to the authors, the approach could potentially be generalized to other disease states and immunological phenotypes. A cluster of highly shared sequence variants was judged likely to be a technical artifact of the sequencing pipeline. Broadly in line with IMGT annotations, most TCR beta V segments showed up in productive rearrangements about 87% or about 30% of the time in an earlier analysis of about 500 of the donors. In a later genetic analysis, fewer N-insertions in productive TCRs were reported among donors in an Asian-associated ancestry cluster than the roughly 700-donor mean. A further reported finding was that TCR beta sequences accurately predicted the HLA-A and HLA-B alleles for most subjects in the first cohort. A later analysis found that most CMV-associated TCR beta chains appeared HLA-restricted, with HLA associations seemingly driven largely by CMV exposure. Only TCR beta chains were sequenced in this cohort, and the absence of alpha or paired-chain data limited detectable features. A total of around 150 TCR beta chains were listed by the study as associated with cytomegalovirus. Most TCR sequences were seen in very few donors, while some public TCRs were found in many individuals. A later analysis found that TCR association rates varied across HLA loci, with DRB1 alleles showing the most associated TCRs and HLA-C alleles the fewest. Correlated functional status among segregating V segments might be attributable to linkage disequilibrium, but an unknown experimental factor could not be ruled out. Sequencing depth was assumed to be roughly uniform across donors in the presence/absence analyses, though that assumption may not hold.

Including the terminal cysteine and phenylalanine, the CDR3 comprises 15 residues. This entry keeps only the CDR3 DNA: 45 bases, framed from base 1. The germline V gene specifies SQVTM as CDR1 and ANQGSEA as CDR2. About this clone: Its antigen target is currently unknown. One end of the junction is discordant with germline, which a read error may explain.

The cohort was made up of under 800 healthy bone marrow donors. At the time of sampling, every cohort member was nominally healthy, though immune exposures that went unrecorded were likely present. The donor tested CMV seronegative and was one of the 352 seronegative cohort members. A peripheral blood sample was collected from each donor, and TCR beta sequencing was performed on peripheral blood mononuclear cells. Genomic DNA extraction from the blood cell samples was performed with the Qiagen DNeasy Blood Extraction Kit. Receptor libraries were prepared by the immunoSEQ multiplex PCR assay. For the multiplex PCR, a mixture combining 60 forward primers for TCR Vbeta segments and 13 reverse primers for TCR Jbeta segments was used. A multiplex PCR assay on genomic DNA amplified the CDR3 region of rearranged TCR beta genes. The Illumina HiSeq System was used to sequence the amplified TCR beta libraries as 87-base-pair reads. In the authors' own workflow: In a later analysis, some 80 million unique TCR beta chains were counted across the 500 to 850 repertoires, and some 10 million of these chains were shared by at least two donors. Raw reads were error-corrected and collapsed into unique sequences with a nearest-neighbor algorithm that merged closely related sequences to remove PCR and sequencing errors. Alignment of CDR3 sequences to IMGT reference sequences was used to assign V, D and J gene segments. For a sequence to be retained, at least a six-nucleotide match to both a V gene segment and a J gene segment was required. A rearrangement counted as productive if the CDR3 had no stop codons and remained in frame with V and J, and every other rearrangement counted as non-productive. Following IMGT convention, CDR3 was defined as the stretch from the second conserved V-encoded cysteine up to the conserved J-encoded phenylalanine. In an earlier analysis of around 600 of the donors, sequences lacking an unambiguous match to a single V gene segment were excluded. An earlier analysis of fewer than 750 of the donors classified V segments as functional when productive rearrangements were above 56.7% and as segregating when the standard deviation between donors was above 5%. To diagnose cytomegalovirus status from the catalog of TCR beta chain sequences, a statistical classification framework was built. In a later analysis, V and J genes were assigned by comparing TCR nucleotide sequences against IMGT/GENE-DB human TR gene sequences. The TCRdist pipeline was used in a later analysis to assign CDR3 sequences and most-parsimonious VDJ recombination scenarios. A later analysis defined each TCR beta chain by its CDR3 amino acid sequence plus V-gene family, and excluded reads lacking a unique V-gene family. As a way to deal with suspected cross-contamination and a sequencing artifact, a later analysis dropped approximately 590 nucleotide sequences that were highly shared and had low generation probability. In a later analysis, a clonal expansion index for each public chain was calculated from normalized within-repertoire ranks of inferred template counts. A later analysis computed generation probabilities with a VDJ recombination model fitted to out-of-frame rearrangements, and checked the results against IGoR. A later analysis scored TCR-TCR, TCR-HLA and TCR-CMV co-occurrence with hypergeometric tests, applying a repertoire-size bias correction to TCR pairs. False discovery rates were estimated in a later analysis by permuting HLA or CMV assignments 20 times. In a later analysis, co-occurring TCRs were grouped using DBSCAN, with TCRdist sequence similarity added in when clustering inside HLA-allele-positive subsets. Co-occurrence clustering excluded repertoires with fewer than 30,000 or more than 120,000 public chains, plus five with anomalous nucleotide sharing. TCRdb re-hosts the immuneACCESS table, in-frame sequences only. Its copies lack some clones; in the studies checked, an unresolved V gene accounts for under half of them, and the cause for the rest is not known. The V and J calls and clone size were taken over from that table, and D and trimming were inferred from the DNA. This sample lists around 150,000 clones; about 71% were detected once. The leading ten clones occupy under 3.5% of the sample.

The chain joins TRBV29-1 to TRBJ2-3; TRBD2 matches 12 bases in the middle. The source material was PBMCs. This receptor was obtained from a woman aged 25-40 years in good health and CMV-seronegative. The CDR3 reads as follows: CSGRTSGIITDMQYF. The DNA sequence follows: TGCAGCGGCAGGACTAGCGGGATCATAACAGATATGCAGTATTTT.